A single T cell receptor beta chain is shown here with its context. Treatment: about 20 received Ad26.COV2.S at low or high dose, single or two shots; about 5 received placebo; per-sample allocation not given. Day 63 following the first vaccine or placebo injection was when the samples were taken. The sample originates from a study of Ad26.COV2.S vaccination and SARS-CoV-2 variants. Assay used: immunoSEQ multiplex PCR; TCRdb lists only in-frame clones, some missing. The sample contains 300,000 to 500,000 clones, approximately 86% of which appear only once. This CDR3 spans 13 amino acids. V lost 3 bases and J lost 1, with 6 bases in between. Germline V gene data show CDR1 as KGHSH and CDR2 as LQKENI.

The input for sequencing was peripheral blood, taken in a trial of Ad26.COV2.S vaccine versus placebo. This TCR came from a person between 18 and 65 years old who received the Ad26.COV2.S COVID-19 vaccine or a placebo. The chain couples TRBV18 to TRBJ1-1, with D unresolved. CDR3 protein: CASSPRGNTEAFF. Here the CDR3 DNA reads TGTGCCAGCTCACCCCGGGGGAACACTGAAGCTTTCTTT.